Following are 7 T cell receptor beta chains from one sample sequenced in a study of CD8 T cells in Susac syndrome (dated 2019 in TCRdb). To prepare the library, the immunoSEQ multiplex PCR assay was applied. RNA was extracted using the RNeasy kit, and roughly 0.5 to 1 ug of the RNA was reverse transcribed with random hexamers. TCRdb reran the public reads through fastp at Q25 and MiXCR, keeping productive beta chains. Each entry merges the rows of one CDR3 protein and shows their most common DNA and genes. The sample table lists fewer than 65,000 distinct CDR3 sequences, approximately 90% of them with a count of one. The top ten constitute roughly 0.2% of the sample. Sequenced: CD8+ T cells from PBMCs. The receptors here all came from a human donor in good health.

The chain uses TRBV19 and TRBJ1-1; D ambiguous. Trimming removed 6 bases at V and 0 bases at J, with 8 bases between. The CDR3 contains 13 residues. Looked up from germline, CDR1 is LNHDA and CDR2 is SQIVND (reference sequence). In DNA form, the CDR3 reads TGTGCCAGTAGGGGCAAGATGAACACTGAAGCTTTCTTT. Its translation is CASRGKMNTEAFF.

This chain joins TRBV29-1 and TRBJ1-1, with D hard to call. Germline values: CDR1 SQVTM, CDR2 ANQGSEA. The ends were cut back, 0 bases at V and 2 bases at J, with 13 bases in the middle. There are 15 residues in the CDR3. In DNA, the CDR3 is TGCAGCGTTGAAGATCGGGCAGGCAGAAACACTGAAGCTTTCTTT. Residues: CSVEDRAGRNTEAFF. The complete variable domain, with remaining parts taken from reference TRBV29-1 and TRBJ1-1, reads SAVISQKPSRDICQRGTSLTIQCQVDSQVTMMFWYRQQPGQSLTLIATANQGSEATYESGFVIDKFPISRPNLTFSTLTVSNMSPEDSSIYLCSVEDRAGRNTEAFFGQGTRLTVV.

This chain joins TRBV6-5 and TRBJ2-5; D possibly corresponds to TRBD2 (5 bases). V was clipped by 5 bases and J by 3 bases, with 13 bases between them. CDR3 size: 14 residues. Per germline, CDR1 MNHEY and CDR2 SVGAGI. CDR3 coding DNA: TGTGCCAGCAGTACTCTCGGGATAAAAGAGACCCAGTACTTC. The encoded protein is CASSTLGIKETQYF.

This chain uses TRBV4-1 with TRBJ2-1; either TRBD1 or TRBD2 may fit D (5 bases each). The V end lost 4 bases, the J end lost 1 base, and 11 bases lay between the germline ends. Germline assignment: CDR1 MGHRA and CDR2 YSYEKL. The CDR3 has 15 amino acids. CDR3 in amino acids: CASSLLWGSYNEQFF. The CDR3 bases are TGCGCCAGCAGCCTCTTATGGGGGTCCTACAATGAGCAGTTCTTC.

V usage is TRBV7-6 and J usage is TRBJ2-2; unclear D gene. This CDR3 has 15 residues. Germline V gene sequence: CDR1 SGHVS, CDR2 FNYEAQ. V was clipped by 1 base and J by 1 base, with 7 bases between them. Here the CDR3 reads CASSLGGLNTGELFF. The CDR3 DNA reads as TGTGCCAGCAGCTTAGGTGGCCTGAACACCGGGGAGCTGTTTTTT.

CDR3 residues: CASSPGGLAGENEQFF. CDR3 DNA sequence: TGTGCCAGCAGCCCGGGGGGACTAGCGGGGGAAAATGAGCAGTTCTTC. The V and J genes are TRBV9 and TRBJ2-1; TRBD2 aligns across 14 bases. CDR3 length: 16 residues. V was pared by 4 bases and J by 7 bases, with 7 bases of the junction left unmatched. Germline CDR1 reads SGDLS; CDR2 reads YYNGEE.

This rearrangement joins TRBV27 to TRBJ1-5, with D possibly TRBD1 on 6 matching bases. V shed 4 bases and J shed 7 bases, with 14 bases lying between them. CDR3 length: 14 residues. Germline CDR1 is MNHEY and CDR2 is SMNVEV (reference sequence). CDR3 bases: TGTGCCAGCAGTTCTATAGGGGGTGCCCAGCCCCAGCATTTT. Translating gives CASSSIGGAQPQHF.